The clone carrying this T cell receptor (beta chain) was counted at least ten times. TCR beta CDR3 sequences were amplified from RNA transcripts. First-round RT-PCR of the TCR CDR3 relied on the HTBI primer set. TCRdb processed the multiplex PCR reads anew with MiXCR; each CDR3 protein has one entry. The repertoire holds 300,000 to 400,000 distinct CDR3 sequences, with roughly a fifth as singletons. This sample stems from a study of T cells in Graves' hyperthyroidism and ophthalmopathy. Graves' hyperthyroidism was deemed stable given no ophthalmopathy progression within 18 months. Diagnoses rested on clinical symptoms, serum thyroxine and TRAb, thyroid ultrasound and orbital computed tomography. The specimen sequenced was blood. This sequence originates from a woman between 50 and 59 years old with Graves' hyperthyroidism.

This CDR3 is CASSPAGGLSYNEQFF. The CDR3 coding sequence is TGTGCCAGCTCACCAGCAGGGGGTCTCTCCTACAATGAGCAGTTCTTC. The rearrangement joins TRBV18 to TRBJ2-1; 7 nucleotides line up with TRBD1. From germline, CDR1 is KGHSH and CDR2 LQKENI. Germline trimming cut 2 bases from V and 0 bases from J; bases unmatched to any gene: 4. CDR3 size: 16 residues.